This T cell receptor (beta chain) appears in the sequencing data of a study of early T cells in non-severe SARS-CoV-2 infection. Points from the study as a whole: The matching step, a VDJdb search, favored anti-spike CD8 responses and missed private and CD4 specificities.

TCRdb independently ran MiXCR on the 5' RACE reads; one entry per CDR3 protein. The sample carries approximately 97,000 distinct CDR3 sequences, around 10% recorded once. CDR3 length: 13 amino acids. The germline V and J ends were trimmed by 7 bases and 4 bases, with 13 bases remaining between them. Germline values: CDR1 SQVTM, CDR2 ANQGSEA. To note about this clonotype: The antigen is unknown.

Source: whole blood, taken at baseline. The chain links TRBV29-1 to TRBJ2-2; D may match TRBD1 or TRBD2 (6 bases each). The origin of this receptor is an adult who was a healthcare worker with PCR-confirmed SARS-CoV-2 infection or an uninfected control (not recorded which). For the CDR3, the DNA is TGCAGCGGGGGGGCAGCGAGCACCGGGGAGCTGTTTTTT. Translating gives CSGGAASTGELFF.